The subject of this entry is one T cell receptor beta chain. The entry originates in a study of human T cells and chemical hapten exposure. The time point is: patch test 2, 6 weeks after DPC sensitization. Documented treatment: therapeutic diphenylcyclopropenone sensitization with weekly scalp DPC. The CDR3 spans 13 residues. Trimming cost V 5 bases and J 6 bases, with 10 bases left between them. Germline V lookup: CDR1 MNHEY, CDR2 SVGAGI. MiXCR was run by TCRdb on the RACE reads, yielding one entry per CDR3 protein. The sample has about 54,000 distinct CDR3 sequences, around 10% seen once. The rearrangement uses TRBV6-5 and TRBJ1-4, with a possible D match to TRBD1 (5 bases). This sequence was found in a woman aged 45-65 years with alopecia areata. Some clones in this sample may be carry-over from other donors' samples. The starting material was whole blood, obtained in connection with sensitization to the hapten diphenylcyclopropenone (DPC). The CDR3 DNA sequence: TGTGCCAGCAGTCCCCGGGACTATGAAAAACTGTTTTTT. It codes for CASSPRDYEKLFF.